This T cell receptor beta chain was obtained from a study of cytomegalovirus exposure and HLA in healthy donors. PCR used 60 Vbeta primers and 13 Jbeta primers. Only in-frame clones appear in the TCRdb table, and some are missing; sequencing was by immunoSEQ multiplex PCR. The sample lists about 130,000 clones; about 74% were seen once. The material sequenced was PBMCs. This clonotype originated in a woman in her 50s in good health and CMV-seropositive.

The CDR3 region is CASSRRTSGFTDTQYF. DNA of the CDR3: TGTGCCAGCAGCCGACGGACTAGCGGGTTCACAGATACGCAGTATTTT. The chain recombines TRBV11-2 with TRBJ2-3; 11 bases line up with TRBD2. This CDR3 is built from 16 residues. The germline gives CDR1 SGHAT, CDR2 FQNNGV. The J segment lost 2 bases and the V segment lost 5 bases, leaving 6 bases of the junction unmatched.